The 24 T cell receptor beta chains in this list originate from one sample, sequenced in a study of T cell responses to AZD1222 COVID-19 vaccine. Sequencing was performed with immunoSEQ multiplex PCR; in TCRdb, only in-frame clones are kept and a portion is missing. The table shows about 110,000 clones, with approximately 92% occurring only once. The sequencing used peripheral blood, collected 28 days after the second AZD1222 dose. The receptors shown here come from an adult who received the AZD1222 COVID-19 vaccine.

The chain carries TRBV18 and TRBJ2-7; D remains ambiguous. Germline values: CDR1 KGHSH, CDR2 LQKENI. Between the trimmed V and J ends, which lost 0 bases and 1 base, there was a span of 1 base. This CDR3 spans 12 amino acids. The CDR3 spells CASSPPSYEQYF. DNA for the CDR3: TGTGCCAGCTCACCACCTTCCTACGAGCAGTACTTC.

This sequence joins TRBV19 and TRBJ2-7, with unresolved D. This CDR3 is 12 amino acids long. Germline V CDR1 and CDR2: LNHDA, SQIVND (reference sequence). The V end lost 0 bases, the J end lost 6 bases, and 6 bases lay between the germline ends. CDR3 sequence: CASSIDRGEQYF. For the CDR3, the DNA is TGTGCCAGTAGTATAGACCGAGGCGAGCAGTACTTC.

V gene TRBV27 combines with J gene TRBJ1-2, with D possibly TRBD1 on 6 matching bases. V lost 3 bases to trimming and J lost 5 bases, with 10 bases between them. The CDR3 sequence is 13 residues long. CDR1 is MNHEY, CDR2 SMNVEV, per germline (reference sequence). CDR3: CASSLQGSYGYTF. DNA for the CDR3: TGTGCCAGCAGTTTGCAGGGGTCGTATGGCTACACCTTC.

The gene calls are TRBV28 and TRBJ2-3, with D unclear. V was shortened by 3 bases and J by 0 bases, with 7 bases between the two germline ends. Germline CDR1 is MDHEN and CDR2 is SYDVKM. The CDR3 length is 14 residues. This CDR3 is CASSFWRSTDTQYF. The CDR3 DNA follows: TGTGCCAGCAGTTTTTGGCGGAGCACAGATACGCAGTATTTT.

This clone showed up just a few times. At one end, the junction sequence differs from germline, possibly due to a read error. The chain is built from TRBV4-1 and TRBJ1-1; D is unresolved. Germline CDR1 is MGHRA and CDR2 is YSYEKL. The CDR3 sequence is 14 residues long. CDR3 DNA sequence: TGCGCCAGCAGCCAAGTCGGGAATAATCCTGATGCTTTCTTT. Encoded protein: CASSQVGNNPDAFF.

V is TRBV5-1 and J is TRBJ1-1; D is unclear. This CDR3 contains 14 residues. Looked up from germline, CDR1 is SGHRS and CDR2 is YFSETQ. Trimming pared 2 bases from V and 1 base from J, leaving 9 bases between. The CDR3 spells CASSFRSGNTEAFF. CDR3 bases: TGCGCCAGCAGCTTTAGGTCGGGGAACACTGAAGCTTTCTTT.

The V call is TRBV6-5, the J call TRBJ2-1, with D possibly TRBD2 on 6 matching bases. Germline V gives CDR1 MNHEY, CDR2 SVGAGI. This CDR3 is built from 14 residues. V lost 2 bases and J 5 bases, leaving 10 bases between the germline ends. Written as DNA, the CDR3 is TGTGCCAGCAGTTACATTAGCGGAGACAATGAGCAGTTCTTC. This encodes CASSYISGDNEQFF.

This chain uses TRBV19 with TRBJ2-7; TRBD1 is a possible D gene (6 bases). Trimming stripped 7 bases from V and 6 bases from J, with 19 bases between. The germline V gene has CDR1 LNHDA and CDR2 SQIVND (reference sequence). The CDR3 has 14 amino acids. CDR3 DNA: TGTGCCAGTAAGGTTAAACTGGACAGCATCGAGCAGTACTTC. This encodes CASKVKLDSIEQYF. The full variable domain, its missing parts supplied by reference TRBV19 and TRBJ2-7, is DGGITQSPKYLFRKEGQNVTLSCEQNLNHDAMYWYRQDPGQGLRLIYYSQIVNDFQKGDIAEGYSVSREKKESFPLTVTSAQKNPTAFYLCASKVKLDSIEQYFGPGTRLTVT.

The chain is built from TRBV6-5 and TRBJ2-7, with D uncertain. The CDR3 consists of 13 residues. V was pared by 4 bases and J by 0 bases, with 7 bases between. Germline assignment: CDR1 MNHEY and CDR2 SVGAGI. In DNA form, the CDR3 reads TGTGCCAGCAGTTTCGGCCGCTCCTACGAGCAGTACTTC. It specifies CASSFGRSYEQYF.

V gene TRBV4-1 combines with J gene TRBJ1-5; D not resolved. The germline V gene has CDR1 MGHRA and CDR2 YSYEKL. Trimming left V 2 bases short and J 0 bases short, with 5 bases between. The CDR3 consists of 14 residues. CDR3 bases: TGCGCCAGCAGCCAAACCCTTAGCAATCAGCCCCAGCATTTT. This encodes CASSQTLSNQPQHF.

The J gene is TRBJ2-1, the V gene TRBV11-3; D may be TRBD2 (5 bases). Germline-derived CDR1 and CDR2 are SGHNT and YENEEA. The CDR3 covers 14 residues. Trimming removed 5 bases from V and 6 bases from J, with 14 bases in between. The DNA for the CDR3 is TGTGCCAGCAGCCGCAGCGGAACGTCCAATGAGCAGTTCTTC. Translating gives CASSRSGTSNEQFF.

This chain uses TRBV7-3 with TRBJ2-6, with 9 bases that match TRBD1. The CDR3 has 16 residues. V shed 4 bases and J 4 bases; nucleotides not matched to a gene: 5. CDR1 and CDR2 from the germline V gene are SGHTA and FQGTGA. The CDR3 protein is CASSSPDRGGANVLTF. The DNA of the CDR3 is TGTGCCAGCAGCTCCCCGGACAGGGGAGGGGCCAACGTCCTGACTTTC.

The chain couples TRBV19 to TRBJ2-1, with TRBD1 as a possible D gene (6 bases). This CDR3 region has 16 residues. The V end lost 4 bases, the J end lost 0 bases, and 13 bases lay between the germline ends. CDR1 and CDR2 (germline): LNHDA, SQIVND (reference sequence). In DNA form, the CDR3 reads TGTGCCAGTAGTAGACGGACAGCGAGCTCCTACAATGAGCAGTTCTTC. It is translated as CASSRRTASSYNEQFF.

The CDR3 is CASSIGEQKSETQYF. CDR3 in DNA: TGTGCCAGCAGCATTGGGGAACAGAAATCAGAGACCCAGTACTTC. This sequence joins TRBV9 and TRBJ2-5; D gene unclear. V dropped 4 bases and J dropped 4 bases, with 17 bases sitting between them. The CDR3 extends over 15 amino acids. Germline V gives CDR1 SGDLS, CDR2 YYNGEE.

This chain links TRBV27 with TRBJ1-1; D perhaps matches TRBD1 (5 bases). Between the trimmed V and J ends, which lost 0 bases and 1 base, there was a span of 6 bases. The CDR3 totals 14 residues. Germline CDR1 reads MNHEY; CDR2 reads SMNVEV (reference sequence). In nucleotides, the CDR3 is TGTGCCAGCAGTTTATCCGGGGCGAACACTGAAGCTTTCTTT. Encoded protein: CASSLSGANTEAFF.

J is TRBJ2-1 and V is TRBV4-1; 12 bases are a match to TRBD2. The germline V gene encodes CDR1 MGHRA and CDR2 YSYEKL. Trimming at V came to 1 base and at J to 3 bases, leaving 1 base not matched to a gene. This CDR3 is 16 amino acids long. In nucleotides, the CDR3 is TGCGCCAGCAGCCAAGGGACTAGCGGGATCTACAATGAGCAGTTCTTC. Amino acid sequence: CASSQGTSGIYNEQFF.

The V gene is TRBV18, the J gene TRBJ2-1; no firm D call. V was pared by 3 bases and J by 5 bases, with 5 bases between. Germline V gene sequence: CDR1 KGHSH, CDR2 LQKENI. This CDR3 comprises 12 residues. The CDR3 bases are TGTGCCAGCTCACCTTTGGACAATGAGCAGTTCTTC. Protein product: CASSPLDNEQFF.

The chain is built from TRBV7-9 and TRBJ2-7; the D gene is possibly TRBD1 (6 bases). Germline values: CDR1 SEHNR, CDR2 FQNEAQ (reference sequence). The V and J ends lost 3 bases and 5 bases respectively, with 11 bases between them. This CDR3 has 13 residues. The CDR3 protein is CASSLGTLNEQYF. The CDR3 DNA reads TGTGCCAGCAGCTTGGGGACATTGAACGAGCAGTACTTC.

The chain combines TRBV7-9 with TRBJ1-4, with 7 bases matching TRBD1. From germline, CDR1 is SEHNR and CDR2 FQNEAQ (reference sequence). V was clipped by 1 base and J by 4 bases; unmatched bases: 6. CDR3 length: 16 residues. The CDR3 loop is CASSLGQGKFNEKLFF. DNA for the CDR3: TGTGCCAGCAGCTTAGGACAGGGTAAATTTAATGAAAAACTGTTTTTT.

V usage is TRBV10-3 and J usage is TRBJ2-3; the D gene is possibly TRBD2 (6 bases). Germline CDR1 and CDR2: ENHRY and SYGVKD. V was pared by 6 bases and J by 4 bases, with 20 bases between. The CDR3 spans 16 residues. The CDR3: CAISHLLALIPDTQYF. The CDR3 bases are TGTGCCATCAGCCACCTACTAGCTCTCATCCCAGATACGCAGTATTTT.

This clone was detected only once. This rearrangement joins TRBV6-5 to TRBJ1-3; no clear D gene. The CDR3 contains 13 residues. In germline, CDR1 is MNHEY, CDR2 SVGAGI. Trimming took off 2 bases at V and 2 bases at J, with 4 bases between the two ends. The CDR3 nucleotides are TGTGCCAGCAGTTACGGTACTGGAAACACCATATATTTT. It is translated as CASSYGTGNTIYF.

V gene TRBV19 combines with J gene TRBJ2-3; the match to TRBD2 covers 12 bases. The trim removed 6 bases at V and 3 bases at J, leaving 4 bases unmatched. CDR3 length: 15 amino acids. The germline V gene encodes CDR1 LNHDA and CDR2 SQIVND (reference sequence). CDR3 in DNA: TGTGCCAGTAGCCAGACTAGCGGGAGAACAGATACGCAGTATTTT. Its protein product is CASSQTSGRTDTQYF.

With regard to this clone: Its ends do not fully match the called genes, so a read error is possible. This chain links TRBV15 with TRBJ1-5, with 8 bases fitting TRBD1. CDR3 length: 15 residues. The V gene's germline CDR1 is LNHNV and CDR2 YYDKDF (reference sequence). Written as DNA, the CDR3 is TGTGCCACCAGCAGAGACAGGGGGCAGAATCGGCCCCAGCATTTT. This sequence encodes CATSRDRGQNRPQHF.

The rearrangement uses TRBV4-2 and TRBJ1-5, with 9 positions matching TRBD1. The CDR3 runs 15 residues. CDR1 and CDR2 from the germline V gene are LGHNA and YNFKEQ. Trimming took 2 bases from V and 4 from J; bases not matched to a gene: 3. The chain's CDR3 is CASSQTGGGNQPQHF. The CDR3 DNA is TGTGCCAGCAGCCAAACAGGGGGCGGTAATCAGCCCCAGCATTTT.